Included here is one T cell receptor (beta chain) sequence, with context. This record comes from a study of T cells after somatic rescue of genetic block. The data were produced by immunoSEQ multiplex PCR, yet TCRdb's version contains in-frame clones alone and is incomplete. The table shows under 150,000 clones, with approximately 90% occurring only once. V shed 5 bases and J 8 bases; nucleotides not matched to a gene: 7. The CDR3 is 13 amino acids. Germline CDR1 reads MNHEY; CDR2 reads SMNVEV (reference sequence). The sequenced sample consisted of peripheral blood mononuclear cells (PBMCs). The chain carries TRBV27 and TRBJ1-2; TRBD1 agrees at 8 bases. This clonotype originated in a woman aged 18-29 years. CDR3 DNA sequence: TGTGCCAGCAGTATCCCCGGGACAGGAGGCTACACCTTC. This sequence encodes CASSIPGTGGYTF.